The 4 T cell receptor beta chains given below trace back to one sample, sequenced in a study of T cell repertoires in cytomegalovirus infection (dated by TCRdb to between 2018 and 2021). Data came from an Illumina HiSeq 1500. TCRdb applied fastp at Q25 and MiXCR to the public reads, then kept only in-frame beta chains. Rows merge per CDR3 protein into single entries with the most common DNA and genes. The sample records almost 300,000 distinct CDR3 sequences, about 9.1% of which are singletons. Around 2.6% of the sample comes from the top ten. The material sequenced was PBMCs. Receptor source: a human donor in good health (CMV status not recorded). Some clones in this sample may be carry-over from other donors' samples.

This clonotype was detected ten times or more. The V gene is TRBV7-9, the J gene TRBJ1-3, with D hard to call. Germline assignment: CDR1 SEHNR and CDR2 FQNEAQ (reference sequence). This CDR3 region has 14 residues. Trimming cost V 7 bases and J 9 bases, with 19 bases left between them. This CDR3 reads CASNPSREMSTIYF. The CDR3 DNA is TGTGCCAGCAACCCCTCGCGGGAGATGAGCACCATATATTTT.

This clonotype was seen many times. V and J are TRBV6-1 and TRBJ1-5; 8 nucleotides match TRBD1. Germline lookup yields CDR1 MNHNS and CDR2 SASEGT. The CDR3 spans 15 residues. V lost 8 bases, J lost 2 bases, and 8 bases stayed unmatched. CDR3 DNA: TGTGCCAGCCTCCCCAGGGGGCCTGGCAATCAGCCCCAGCATTTT. It yields the protein CASLPRGPGNQPQHF.

This clonotype was found a few times. The chain carries TRBV29-1 and TRBJ2-1, with no clear D. The V gene lost 6 bases and the J gene lost 5 bases, with 17 bases spanning the gap. Germline V gene sequence: CDR1 SQVTM, CDR2 ANQGSEA. The CDR3 extends over 14 amino acids. The CDR3 sequence is CSVVHTMKNNEQFF. The CDR3 nucleotides read TGCAGCGTCGTACACACCATGAAGAACAATGAGCAGTTCTTC.

This clonotype occurred many times. The V and J genes are TRBV12-3 or TRBV12-4 and TRBJ2-3, with TRBD1 matching 9 bases. Trimming removed 6 bases from V and 1 base from J; junction bases left unmatched: 5. The CDR3 loop spans 15 amino acids. CDR3 loop: CASSEHRGRTDTQYF. The CDR3 coding sequence is TGTGCCAGCAGCGAGCACAGGGGGCGCACAGATACGCAGTATTTT.